These 29 T cell receptor beta chains were all obtained from the same sample, sequenced in a study of control samples from healthy donors and cancer patients. Data came from immunoSEQ multiplex PCR; TCRdb stores just in-frame clones and leaves some out. The sample has under 150,000 clones; around 86% are singletons. Sequences were obtained from blood. These receptors all stem from a middle-aged man in good health.

The chain recombines TRBV18 with TRBJ2-5; D gene unclear. CDR1 KGHSH and CDR2 LQKENI come from the germline V gene. This CDR3 has 14 amino acids. The germline V and J ends were trimmed by 0 bases and 3 bases, with 8 bases remaining between them. The CDR3 DNA follows: TGTGCCAGCTCACCACCGGGAAGGGAAGAGACCCAGTACTTC. The encoded protein is CASSPPGREETQYF.

This chain joins TRBV3-1 (or the pseudogene TRBV3-2) and TRBJ2-3; D unresolved. Trimming shortened V by 0 bases and J by 3 bases, and 19 bases separated the two germline ends. The germline gives CDR1 LGHDT, CDR2 YNNKEL (reference sequence). This CDR3 comprises 18 residues. In DNA form, the CDR3 reads TGTGCCAGCAGCCAAGAGGTGGCTCCCGGGCGGAGTACAGATACGCAGTATTTT. Encoded protein: CASSQEVAPGRSTDTQYF.

This clone is a singleton in its sample. This sequence joins TRBV30 and TRBJ2-5; D gene uncertain. Germline lookup yields CDR1 GTSNPN and CDR2 SVGIG (reference sequence). There are 12 residues in the CDR3. Trimming took off 0 bases at V and 5 bases at J, with 7 bases between the two ends. The CDR3 DNA reads as TGTGCCTGGAGTGTCAGTGGGGAGACCCAGTACTTC. It encodes CAWSVSGETQYF.

The chain recombines TRBV5-1 with TRBJ1-2; 8 bases align to TRBD1. V shed 3 bases, J shed 2 bases, and the junction held 3 bases outside the gene matches. Per the germline V gene, CDR1 is SGHRS and CDR2 is YFSETQ. The CDR3 loop spans 14 amino acids. CDR3 bases: TGCGCCAGCAGCTCCTGGACAGGGAACTATGGCTACACCTTC. It yields the protein CASSSWTGNYGYTF.

CDR3 sequence reads: CASSEGLADSTDTQYF. CDR3 DNA: TGTGCCAGCAGTGAAGGACTAGCGGATAGCACAGATACGCAGTATTTT. V gene TRBV6-1 combines with J gene TRBJ2-3, with 9 bases fitting TRBD2. The germline V gene encodes CDR1 MNHNS and CDR2 SASEGT. The CDR3 loop spans 16 amino acids. With 1 base clipped from V and 0 bases from J, the junction kept 2 bases outside the gene matches.

This chain links TRBV20-1 with TRBJ1-5; 12 nucleotides match TRBD1. With V trimmed by 3 bases and J by 3 bases, 3 bases remained unmatched. The CDR3 length is 15 residues. Germline CDR1 reads DFQATT; CDR2 reads SNEGSKA (reference sequence). The chain's CDR3 is CSASRDRGPNQPQHF. The CDR3 bases are TGCAGTGCTAGTAGGGACAGGGGGCCCAATCAGCCCCAGCATTTT.

The chain recombines TRBV15 with TRBJ1-1; 7 bases line up with TRBD1. V dropped 0 bases and J dropped 3; count of bases not matched to a gene: 7. The germline CDR1 and CDR2 sequences are LNHNV and YYDKDF (reference sequence). This CDR3 is 16 amino acids long. CDR3 region: CATSREDRALHTEAFF. In DNA, the CDR3 is TGTGCCACCAGCAGAGAAGACAGGGCATTGCACACTGAAGCTTTCTTT.

The chain couples TRBV6-5 to TRBJ1-1; D is ambiguous. This CDR3 contains 14 residues. Germline assignment: CDR1 MNHEY and CDR2 SVGAGI. V was cut by 6 bases and J by 1 base, with 12 bases left in between. CDR3 loop: CASSGETANTEAFF. For the CDR3, the DNA is TGTGCCAGCAGCGGGGAAACAGCGAACACTGAAGCTTTCTTT.

The chain is built from TRBV24-1 and TRBJ1-6, with D possibly matching TRBD1 (5 bases). The CDR3 runs 15 residues. Germline assignment: CDR1 KGHDR and CDR2 SFDVKD. Trimming stripped 3 bases from V and 12 bases from J, with 17 bases between. The CDR3 DNA follows: TGTGCCACCAGTGATCGGGGCTTGTTGGGGAGACCCCTCCACTTT. Amino acids: CATSDRGLLGRPLHF.

This chain joins TRBV21-1 and TRBJ1-5. TRBV21-1 is termed a pseudogene. The CDR3 is made up of 15 amino acids. CDR3 nucleotides: TGTGCCAGCAGCATATACGTAGTGATTTATCAGCCCCAGCATTTT. As protein: CASSIYVVIYQPQHF.

The chain couples TRBV7-3 to TRBJ2-7, with TRBD1 as a possible D gene (5 bases). V shed 5 bases and J shed 3 bases, with 17 bases lying between them. Germline CDR1 and CDR2: SGHTA and FQGTGA. The length of the CDR3 is 15 residues. In DNA form, the CDR3 reads TGTGCCAGCAGCCTGGGAAGGGGTCTAGTCTACGAGCAGTACTTC. Translation: CASSLGRGLVYEQYF. The entire variable domain, with the rest obtained from reference TRBV7-3 and TRBJ2-7, is as follows: GAGVSQTPSNKVTEKGKYVELRCDPISGHTALYWYRQSLGQGPEFLIYFQGTGAADDSGLPNDRFFAVRPEGSVSTLKIQRTERGDSAVYLCASSLGRGLVYEQYFGPGTRLTVT.

J is TRBJ2-1 and V is TRBV6-4; 7 bases align to TRBD1. The CDR3 has 15 residues. The J segment lost 12 bases and the V segment lost 3 bases, leaving 14 bases of the junction unmatched. Germline assignment: CDR1 MRHNA and CDR2 SNTAGT. CDR3 protein: CASSETGLWGSAQFF. Here the CDR3 DNA reads TGTGCCAGCAGTGAGACAGGGTTGTGGGGTAGTGCGCAGTTCTTC.

The chain joins TRBV6-6 to TRBJ1-2; tentatively, D is TRBD1 (6 bases). The CDR3 spans 13 residues. The V end was cut by 7 bases, the J end by 4 bases, with 13 bases between. Germline V gene data show CDR1 as MNHNY and CDR2 as SVGAGI (reference sequence). Here the CDR3 reads CASMEQGVYGYTF. In nucleotides, the CDR3 is TGTGCCAGCATGGAACAGGGAGTCTATGGCTACACCTTC.

The sample holds one count of this clone. The chain has TRBV6-5 and TRBJ2-7; D not certain. V was cut by 4 bases and J by 3 bases, with 10 bases left in between. The CDR3 contains 13 residues. Germline CDR1 MNHEY, CDR2 SVGAGI. CDR3 region: CASSFGRIYEQYF. DNA of the CDR3: TGTGCCAGCAGTTTTGGGCGGATCTACGAGCAGTACTTC.

The chain joins TRBV11-2 to TRBJ2-7; 7 nucleotides align to TRBD2. CDR3 size: 14 residues. Germline CDR1 reads SGHAT; CDR2 reads FQNNGV. With V trimmed by 10 bases and J by 5 bases, 14 bases remained unmatched. CDR3 sequence reads: CATNYGGGINEQYF. CDR3 bases: TGTGCCACTAACTATGGGGGGGGAATTAACGAGCAGTACTTC.

V gene TRBV7-2 combines with J gene TRBJ1-6, with 9 bases matching TRBD1. Germline V CDR1 and CDR2: SGHTA, FQGNSA. J gave up 9 bases and V 1 base, and 7 bases lay outside the gene matches. The CDR3 consists of 16 residues. The chain's CDR3 is CASSLGWTGVGSPLHF. CDR3 nucleotides: TGTGCCAGCAGCTTAGGATGGACAGGGGTGGGTTCACCCCTCCACTTT.

In nucleotides, the CDR3 is TGTGCCAGCAGTTCCGACAGGGGAATTGGGACTGAAGCTTTCTTT. Residues: CASSSDRGIGTEAFF. The rearrangement uses TRBV2 and TRBJ1-1; TRBD1 aligns across 8 bases. V lost 5 bases and J lost 5; bases outside the gene matches: 10. From germline, CDR1 is SNHLY and CDR2 FYNNEI. This CDR3 contains 15 residues.

The chain has TRBV5-5 and TRBJ1-2; a possible D gene is TRBD1 (5 bases). V was clipped by 6 bases and J by 2 bases, with 14 bases between them. This CDR3 is 14 amino acids long. Per the germline V gene, CDR1 is SGHKS and CDR2 is YYEKEE (reference sequence). CDR3 sequence (DNA): TGTGCCAGCACCCCCGACGGGGGGAACTATGGCTACACCTTC. Amino acid sequence: CASTPDGGNYGYTF.

The V gene is TRBV5-6, the J gene TRBJ1-5; D gene uncertain. Germline CDR1 is SGHDT and CDR2 is YYEEEE. V lost 4 bases and J lost 0, with 20 bases in between. The CDR3 consists of 18 residues. This chain's CDR3 is CASSAHRGIGYSNQPQHF. In DNA form, the CDR3 reads TGTGCCAGCAGCGCGCACCGGGGAATAGGGTATAGCAATCAGCCCCAGCATTTT.

The CDR3 sequence: CASSLGGGSTDTQYF. The CDR3 DNA reads as TGTGCCAGCAGCTTGGGAGGGGGGAGTACAGATACGCAGTATTTT. The genes are TRBV5-6 and TRBJ2-3; D assignment may be TRBD1 or TRBD2 (6 bases each). V lost 0 bases and J 3 bases, leaving 11 bases between the germline ends. Per germline, CDR1 SGHDT and CDR2 YYEEEE. This CDR3 has 15 residues.

This clone showed up just a few times. The chain is built from TRBV7-8 and TRBJ1-3, with D possibly matching TRBD1 (5 bases). The CDR3 loop spans 15 amino acids. The V end was cut by 5 bases, the J end by 3 bases, with 14 bases between. CDR1 SGHVS and CDR2 FQNEAQ come from the germline V gene. DNA of the CDR3: TGTGCCAGCAGCCGAGCTGACAGCGGTGGAAACACCATATATTTT. Translation gives CASSRADSGGNTIYF. Drawing the rest from reference TRBV7-8 and TRBJ1-3, the complete variable domain is GAGVSQSPRYKVAKRGQDVALRCDPISGHVSLFWYQQALGQGPEFLTYFQNEAQLDKSGLPSDRFFAERPEGSVSTLKIQRTQQEDSAVYLCASSRADSGGNTIYFGEGSWLTVV.

The V and J genes are TRBV4-1 and TRBJ2-5; tentatively, D is TRBD1 (5 bases). V shed 3 bases and J shed 1 base, with 12 bases lying between them. The CDR3 loop spans 15 amino acids. Germline-derived CDR1 and CDR2 are MGHRA and YSYEKL. The CDR3 spells CASSQYQGSQETQYF. In DNA, the CDR3 is TGCGCCAGCAGCCAGTACCAGGGATCCCAAGAGACCCAGTACTTC.

This rearrangement joins TRBV30 to TRBJ1-5, with D unresolved. This CDR3 is 14 amino acids long. Deletions cut 0 bases from V and 7 bases from J, with 13 bases between. Germline assignment: CDR1 GTSNPN and CDR2 SVGIG (reference sequence). The DNA for the CDR3 is TGTGCCTGGAGTGTGACTTCCACGTCGCAGCCCCAGCATTTT. This encodes CAWSVTSTSQPQHF. The full variable domain, with the rest looked up from reference TRBV30 and TRBJ1-5, is SQTIHQWPATLVQPVGSPLSLECTVEGTSNPNLYWYRQAAGRGLQLLFYSVGIGQISSEVPQNLSASRPQDRQFILSSKKLLLSDSGFYLCAWSVTSTSQPQHFGDGTRLSIL.

The chain uses TRBV6-1 and TRBJ2-3; weak D call: TRBD1 (6 bases). V gave up 4 bases and J gave up 0 bases, with 14 bases separating them. Germline CDR1 reads MNHNS; CDR2 reads SASEGT. The CDR3 totals 16 residues. CDR3 bases: TGTGCCAGCAGTGTTATAAGGACAGCTAGCACAGATACGCAGTATTTT. As protein: CASSVIRTASTDTQYF.

V usage is TRBV12-5 and J usage is TRBJ1-1; D is undetermined. The CDR3 totals 13 residues. In germline, CDR1 is LGHNT, CDR2 FRNRAP. Trimming cost V 4 bases and J 8 bases, with 14 bases left between them. The CDR3 DNA is TGTGCTAGTGGTTCCTTTCCGATGCCAGAAGCTTTCTTT. This sequence encodes CASGSFPMPEAFF.

This chain uses TRBV7-6 with TRBJ2-7, with D possibly being TRBD1 (6 bases). Germline V gene data show CDR1 as SGHVS and CDR2 as FNYEAQ. This CDR3 is built from 15 residues. V was clipped by 5 bases and J by 5 bases, with 19 bases between them. CDR3 in DNA: TGTGCCAGCAGCCCAATCTCAGGGGCTTTACACGAGCAGTACTTC. Encoded protein: CASSPISGALHEQYF. The full variable domain, rest sourced from reference TRBV7-6 and TRBJ2-7, is GAGVSQSPRYKVTKRGQDVALRCDPISGHVSLYWYRQALGQGPEFLTYFNYEAQQDKSGLPNDRFSAERPEGSISTLTIQRTEQRDSAMYRCASSPISGALHEQYFGPGTRLTVT.

The V and J genes are TRBV24-1 and TRBJ2-5; 11 bases map to TRBD2. CDR1 and CDR2 from the germline V gene are KGHDR and SFDVKD. This CDR3 has 15 residues. J lost 3 bases, V lost 5 bases, and 4 bases had no gene match. The CDR3 bases are TGTGCCACCAGTGCGACGACTAGCGGGGAAGAGACCCAGTACTTC. Protein product: CATSATTSGEETQYF.

The V call is TRBV24-1, the J call TRBJ1-4; 11 bases agree with TRBD1. This CDR3 comprises 15 residues. Germline-derived CDR1 and CDR2 are KGHDR and SFDVKD. V trimming: 9 bases; J trimming: 8 bases; junction bases outside the gene matches: 10. CDR3 amino acids: CATSSPGTGGEKLFF. The CDR3 nucleotides read TGTGCCACCTCCTCCCCCGGGACAGGGGGGGAAAAACTGTTTTTT.

This sequence joins TRBV7-9 and TRBJ1-1; possibly TRBD1 for D (5 bases). Germline CDR1 is SEHNR and CDR2 is FQNEAQ (reference sequence). The CDR3 runs 17 residues. The V end was cut by 5 bases, the J end by 1 base, with 20 bases between. The CDR3 DNA is TGTGCCAGCAGCCAACAAGGAAAGGGGTGGGCGAACACTGAAGCTTTCTTT. Translated: CASSQQGKGWANTEAFF. The variable domain in full, completed from reference TRBV7-9 and TRBJ1-1, reads DTGVSQNPRHKITKRGQNVTFRCDPISEHNRLYWYRQTLGQGPEFLTYFQNEAQLEKSRLLSDRFSAERPKGSFSTLEIQRTEQGDSAMYLCASSQQGKGWANTEAFFGQGTRLTVV.